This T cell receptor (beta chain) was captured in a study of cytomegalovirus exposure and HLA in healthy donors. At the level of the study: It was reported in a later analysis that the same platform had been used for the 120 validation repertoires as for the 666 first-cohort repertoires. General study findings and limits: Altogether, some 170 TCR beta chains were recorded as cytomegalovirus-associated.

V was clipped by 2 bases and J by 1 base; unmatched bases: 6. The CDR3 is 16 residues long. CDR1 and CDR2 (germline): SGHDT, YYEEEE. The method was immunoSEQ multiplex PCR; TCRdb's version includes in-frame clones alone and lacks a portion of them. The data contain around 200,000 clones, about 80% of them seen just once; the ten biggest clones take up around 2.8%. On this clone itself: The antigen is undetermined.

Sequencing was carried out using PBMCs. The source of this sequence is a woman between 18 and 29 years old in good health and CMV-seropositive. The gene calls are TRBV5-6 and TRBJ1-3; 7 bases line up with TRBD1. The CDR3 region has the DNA TGTGCCAGCAGCTTTAGACAGGGTGTATCTGGAAACACCATATATTTT. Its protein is CASSFRQGVSGNTIYF. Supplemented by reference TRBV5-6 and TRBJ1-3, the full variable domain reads DAGVTQSPTHLIKTRGQQVTLRCSPKSGHDTVSWYQQALGQGPQFIFQYYEEEERQRGNFPDRFSGHQFPNYSSELNVNALLLGDSALYLCASSFRQGVSGNTIYFGEGSWLTVV.